Below, 6 T cell receptor beta chains from the same sample are listed, as sequenced in a study of CD8 T cells in Susac syndrome. An input of about 0.45 to 1 ug of RNA was subjected to reverse transcription using random hexamers. TCRdb processed the immunoSEQ multiplex PCR reads anew with MiXCR; each CDR3 protein has one entry. This sample carries about 190,000 distinct CDR3 sequences, approximately 95% of them seen once, and the ten largest clones take around 0.15%. The specimen was CD8+ T cells from PBMCs. Receptor source: a human donor with Susac syndrome.

This sequence joins TRBV30 and TRBJ1-2; D may be TRBD1 (5 bases). The V gene's germline CDR1 is GTSNPN and CDR2 SVGIG (reference sequence). Trimming cost V 8 bases and J 7 bases, with 20 bases left between them. The CDR3 loop spans 13 amino acids. The CDR3 protein is CATRSGGLRGYTF. The CDR3 DNA follows: TGTGCCACTAGGAGTGGGGGTCTGCGTGGCTACACCTTC.

As regards this clonotype: Sequence at one end of the junction differs from germline and may be a read error. CDR3 DNA sequence: TGTGCCAGCAGCGCAGGCGACACTGAAGCTCTCTTT. Amino acids: CASSAGDTEALF. This sequence joins TRBV7-8 and TRBJ1-1; D remains ambiguous. The CDR3 covers 12 residues. Germline CDR1 SGHVS, CDR2 FQNEAQ.

The chain's CDR3 is CASALTSGSIYEQYF. In DNA, the CDR3 is TGCGCCAGTGCCCTTACTAGCGGGAGTATTTACGAGCAGTACTTC. V gene TRBV5-1 combines with J gene TRBJ2-7; 11 nucleotides agree with TRBD2. CDR3 size: 15 residues. Germline V gene sequence: CDR1 SGHRS, CDR2 YFSETQ. V shed 8 bases, J shed 4 bases, and the junction held 11 bases outside the gene matches.

The genes are TRBV6-6 and TRBJ2-7, with 9 bases matching TRBD1. Germline assignment: CDR1 MNHNY and CDR2 SVGAGI (reference sequence). The CDR3 runs 15 residues. The ends lost 4 bases at V and 5 bases at J; junction bases unmatched: 9. The CDR3 protein is CASSWRQDRGHEQYF. The CDR3 DNA sequence: TGTGCCAGCAGTTGGCGCCAGGACAGGGGCCACGAGCAGTACTTC.

This clonotype came up once. V is TRBV10-3 and J is TRBJ2-5; TRBD1 agrees at 11 bases. The CDR3 has 15 residues. Looked up from germline, CDR1 is ENHRY and CDR2 is SYGVKD. The trim removed 2 bases at V and 4 bases at J, leaving 3 bases unmatched. The CDR3 coding sequence is TGTGCCATCAGTGAGGGGACAGGGGGAAGAGAGACCCAGTACTTC. It yields the protein CAISEGTGGRETQYF.

The chain joins TRBV30 to TRBJ2-7, with D perhaps being TRBD1 or TRBD2 (6 bases each). The CDR3 consists of 12 residues. V shed 3 bases and J shed 10 bases, with 16 bases lying between them. Germline V gene data show CDR1 as GTSNPN and CDR2 as SVGIG (reference sequence). For the CDR3, the DNA is TGTGCCTGGAGAGGGGGAGGACAGCCACAGTACTTC. Translation gives CAWRGGGQPQYF.